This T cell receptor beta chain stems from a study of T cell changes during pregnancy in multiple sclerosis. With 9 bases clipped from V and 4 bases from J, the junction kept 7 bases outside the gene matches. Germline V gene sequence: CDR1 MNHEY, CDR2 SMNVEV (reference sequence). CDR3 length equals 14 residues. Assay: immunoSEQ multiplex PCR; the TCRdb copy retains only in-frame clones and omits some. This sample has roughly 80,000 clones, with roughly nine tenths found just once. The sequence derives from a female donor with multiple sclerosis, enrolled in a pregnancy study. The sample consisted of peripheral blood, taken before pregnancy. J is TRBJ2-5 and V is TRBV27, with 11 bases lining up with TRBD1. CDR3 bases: TGTGCCAGTGGGGGACAGGGGGTAGGAGAGACCCAGTACTTC. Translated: CASGGQGVGETQYF.